A single T cell receptor beta chain is shown here with its context. The CDR3 is made up of 15 amino acids. Trimming removed 4 bases from V and 5 bases from J, with 15 bases in between. Germline lookup yields CDR1 MGHRA and CDR2 YSYEKL. This sample stems from a study of control samples from healthy donors and cancer patients. Profiled with immunoSEQ multiplex PCR; TCRdb holds only in-frame clones, not every one. The table shows roughly 450,000 clones, with roughly 90% occurring only once. Sequenced input: PBMCs. The chain uses TRBV4-1 and TRBJ1-5; D possibly corresponds to TRBD1 (6 bases). This receptor was obtained from a middle-aged man with head and neck cancer. The CDR3 region is CASSLTQGSDQPQHF. The CDR3 DNA reads TGCGCCAGCAGCCTTACACAGGGTTCAGATCAGCCCCAGCATTTT.